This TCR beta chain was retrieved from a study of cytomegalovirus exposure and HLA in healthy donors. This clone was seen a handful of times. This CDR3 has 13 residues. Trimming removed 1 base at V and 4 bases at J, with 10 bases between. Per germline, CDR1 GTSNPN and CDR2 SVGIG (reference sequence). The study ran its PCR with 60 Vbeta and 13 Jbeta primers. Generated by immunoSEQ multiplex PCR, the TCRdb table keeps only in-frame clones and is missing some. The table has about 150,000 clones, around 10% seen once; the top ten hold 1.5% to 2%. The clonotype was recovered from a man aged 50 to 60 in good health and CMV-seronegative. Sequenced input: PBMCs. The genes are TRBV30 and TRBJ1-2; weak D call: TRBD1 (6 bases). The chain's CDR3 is CAWSEGGIYGYTF. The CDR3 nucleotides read TGTGCCTGGAGTGAAGGGGGAATCTATGGCTACACCTTC.